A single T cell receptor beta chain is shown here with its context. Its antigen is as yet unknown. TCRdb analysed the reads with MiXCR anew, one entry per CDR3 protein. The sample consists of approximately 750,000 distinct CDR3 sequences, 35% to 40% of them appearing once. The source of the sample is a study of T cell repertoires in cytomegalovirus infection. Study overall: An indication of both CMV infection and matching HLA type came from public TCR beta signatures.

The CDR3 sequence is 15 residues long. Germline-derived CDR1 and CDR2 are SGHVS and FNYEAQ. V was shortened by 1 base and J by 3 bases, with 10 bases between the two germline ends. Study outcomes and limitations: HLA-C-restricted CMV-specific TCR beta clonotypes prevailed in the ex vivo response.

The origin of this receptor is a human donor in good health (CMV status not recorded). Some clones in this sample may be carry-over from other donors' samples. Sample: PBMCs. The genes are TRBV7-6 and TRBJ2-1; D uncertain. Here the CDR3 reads CASSLGPVRYNEQFF. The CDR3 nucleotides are TGTGCCAGCAGCTTAGGCCCTGTCCGCTACAATGAGCAGTTCTTC.